This T cell receptor (beta chain) comes out of a study of blood T cell repertoires in COVID-19. In the study overall: Some COVID-19 samples were acute and others convalescent; all came from the United States, Italy and Spain. PBMCs, B-cell-depleted T cells, or T cells provided the cDNA or gDNA that made up the material.

Original processing notes: Amplification of reference gene primers was used by the study to estimate nucleated cell counts. Profiling relied on immunoSEQ multiplex PCR, and the TCRdb table lists in-frame clones only, not all of them. V, J and clone size reflect that table, while D and trimming were determined from the DNA. The sample carries about 100,000 clones, roughly 84% recorded once. CDR1 and CDR2 from the germline V gene are MNHEY and SVGEGT. Losses at the gene ends were 2 bases for V and 1 base for J; bases not matched to a gene: 7. The CDR3 length is 16 residues. The rearrangement joins TRBV6-2 or TRBV6-3 to TRBJ1-2, with TRBD1 identical over 7 bases. The sequence was collected from a human donor in a cohort sampled during active COVID-19. Sequences were obtained from peripheral blood. CDR3 sequence: CASSYHRDRHNYGYTF. The CDR3 coding sequence is TGTGCCAGCAGTTACCACCGGGACAGACATAACTATGGCTACACCTTC.